These 6 T cell receptor beta chains were all obtained from the same sample, sequenced in a study of persistence of HIV-infected CD4 T cells. This was the immunoSEQ version 4 assay in survey mode. The table came from immunoSEQ multiplex PCR; TCRdb's copy has only in-frame clones and leaves some out. The sample lists about 36,000 clones, 85% to 90% occurring once. An overlapping HIV-1 Gag peptide pool stimulated these cells at 0.75 to 1 ug/peptide/mL. Memory cells lacking CD40L and CD69 with high CD45RO were sorted. For these TCRs, the target antigens are not known. The sample in question was cultured CD4+ T cells from PBMCs, obtained from a patient who received antiretroviral therapy. The source of these receptors is an adult with HIV. The donor label of this sample is uncertain.

The rearrangement uses TRBV3-1 (or the pseudogene TRBV3-2) and TRBJ1-2; 8 bases are shared with TRBD1. This CDR3 comprises 16 residues. CDR1 is LGHDT, CDR2 YNNKEL, per germline (reference sequence). Trimming removed 1 base from V and 2 bases from J; junction bases left unmatched: 6. This chain's CDR3 is CASSQGTTGVNYGYTF. DNA for the CDR3: TGTGCCAGCAGCCAAGGTACGACAGGGGTGAACTATGGCTACACCTTC.

This rearrangement joins TRBV19 to TRBJ2-1; TRBD2 matches 15 bases. The CDR3 is 16 residues long. Germline lookup yields CDR1 LNHDA and CDR2 SQIVND (reference sequence). The ends lost 4 bases at V and 9 bases at J; junction bases unmatched: 7. The CDR3: CASSRGLAGGLGEQFF. DNA for the CDR3: TGTGCCAGTAGTAGAGGACTAGCGGGGGGGTTGGGTGAGCAGTTCTTC.

The chain uses TRBV25-1 and TRBJ1-2; 9 bases map to TRBD1. The CDR3 has 15 residues. Losses at the gene ends were 0 bases for V and 7 bases for J; bases not matched to a gene: 6. CDR1 and CDR2 from the germline V gene are MGHDK and SYGVNS. The CDR3 protein is CASSEYMTGGSGYTF. For the CDR3, the DNA is TGTGCCAGCAGTGAATATATGACAGGGGGATCTGGCTACACCTTC.

This rearrangement joins TRBV6-1 to TRBJ1-3; TRBD1 agrees at 9 bases. CDR1 is MNHNS, CDR2 SASEGT, per germline. V lost 4 bases, J lost 0 bases, and 4 bases stayed unmatched. The CDR3 totals 16 residues. The CDR3 nucleotides read TGTGCCAGCAGTGGACCACAGGGGGCCTCTGGAAACACCATATATTTT. It translates to CASSGPQGASGNTIYF.

The V gene is TRBV5-4, the J gene TRBJ2-7, with TRBD1 matching over 7 bases. Germline V CDR1 and CDR2: SGHNT, YYREEE (reference sequence). The CDR3 totals 13 residues. Trimming removed 4 bases from V and 3 bases from J; junction bases left unmatched: 4. CDR3 DNA sequence: TGTGCCAGCAGCAAGGGACAGAACTACGAGCAGTACTTC. Encoded protein: CASSKGQNYEQYF. Using reference TRBV5-4 and TRBJ2-7 for the parts outside the CDR3, the full variable domain is ETGVTQSPTHLIKTRGQQVTLRCSSQSGHNTVSWYQQALGQGPQFIFQYYREEENGRGNFPPRFSGLQFPNYSSELNVNALELDDSALYLCASSKGQNYEQYFGPGTRLTVT.

This clone was observed a single time. The chain uses TRBV14 and TRBJ2-2; D unresolved. Trimming removed 1 base from V and 6 bases from J, with 6 bases in between. The germline gives CDR1 SGHDN, CDR2 FVKESK. This CDR3 has 13 amino acids. The CDR3 nucleotides read TGTGCCAGCAGCCAAGCCCGGGCCGGGGAGCTGTTTTTT. Its translation is CASSQARAGELFF.